This TCR beta chain originates from a study of tumor-infiltrating lymphocytes in primary liver carcinoma. CDR3 length equals 14 residues. Germline V CDR1 and CDR2: SGHAT, FQNNGV. Both RNA and DNA were isolated together from around 20-30 mg of bulk tissue that had not been sorted. Starting from 500 ng of total RNA, TCR beta cDNA was produced with a primer in the constant region. Three-round nested multiplex PCR performed with slightly modified ARM-PCR produced the TCR beta libraries. Researchers ran the first two PCR rounds for roughly 11 cycles each with TRBV1-TRBV30 forward primers and a C-beta reverse primer. Using its own MiXCR run on the multiplex PCR reads, TCRdb lists one record per CDR3 protein. The sample includes tens of thousands of distinct CDR3 sequences, around 69% of them seen just once. Of note for this clonotype: One end of the junction does not line up with germline, which may come from a read error.

The source of this sequence is a man aged 40-55 years with primary liver carcinoma and hepatitis B virus infection. The sample comprised liver tumor tissue from sampling region 4. Sample subset: tumor region T4, right-lateral pole. The chain combines TRBV11-2 with TRBJ2-7; D unclear. CDR3 region: CDSSLTDGAYKQYF. CDR3 nucleotide sequence: TGTGACAGCAGCTTAACAGACGGAGCCTACAAGCAATATTTC. Complete variable domain (other parts from reference TRBV11-2 and TRBJ2-7): EAGVAQSPRYKIIEKRQSVAFWCNPISGHATLYWYQQILGQGPKLLIQFQNNGVVDDSQLPKDRFSAERLKGVDSTLKIQPAKLEDSAVYLCDSSLTDGAYKQYFGPGTRLTVT.